This T cell receptor beta chain was sequenced during a study of OX40 agonist ivuxolimab in advanced cancers. Some clones are missing from TCRdb's copy, which holds only in-frame ones; the method was immunoSEQ multiplex PCR. The table shows tens of thousands of clones, with 75% to 95% occurring only once. CDR1 is LNHDA and CDR2 is SQIVND in the germline V gene (reference sequence). This CDR3 comprises 16 residues. V lost 5 bases, J lost 3 bases, and 17 bases lay in between. Sequenced material: CD4+ or CD8+ T cells sorted from blood, taken in a trial of the OX40 agonist ivuxolimab. The sequence was collected from an adult with an advanced solid tumor such as melanoma, head and neck, liver or kidney cancer. The V gene is TRBV19, the J gene TRBJ1-5, with a weak D call TRBD1 (5 bases). The CDR3 sequence: CASSLKGRGNNQPQHF. In nucleotides, the CDR3 is TGTGCCAGTAGTCTTAAAGGGAGGGGAAACAATCAGCCCCAGCATTTT.